These 14 T cell receptor beta chains came from one sample sequenced in a study of metastatic and nonmetastatic thyroid tumors. Not a single patient had been given any form of treatment at any point before undergoing thyroid surgery. TCRdb re-analyzed the PCR reads through MiXCR. The data hold about 93,000 clones, with 8% to 9.5% observed a single time. The source material was blood. The receptors were gathered from a female donor with papillary thyroid cancer or a benign thyroid nodule (not recorded which). Some clones in this sample may be carry-over from other donors' samples.

This clone was seen repeatedly, ten times or more. The J gene is TRBJ2-5, the V gene TRBV15; D may be TRBD1 (6 bases). CDR3 length: 17 residues. The V end lost 0 bases, the J end lost 1 base, and 15 bases lay between the germline ends. Germline V gives CDR1 LNHNV, CDR2 YYDKDF (reference sequence). The CDR3 DNA reads TGTGCCACCAGCAGAGATAAGGGCAGGGGATCCCAAGAGACCCAGTACTTC. As protein: CATSRDKGRGSQETQYF.

This clone was counted many times. This rearrangement joins TRBV2 to TRBJ1-4, with D possibly TRBD1 on 6 matching bases. The germline V gene encodes CDR1 SNHLY and CDR2 FYNNEI. This CDR3 is 15 amino acids long. Trimming left V 2 bases short and J 2 bases short, with 9 bases between. The CDR3 reads CASSESGGTNEKLFF. The CDR3 coding sequence is TGTGCCAGCAGTGAAAGCGGGGGCACTAATGAAAAACTGTTTTTT.

This clone was recorded many times. The chain links TRBV9 to TRBJ2-1; 8 bases map to TRBD2. This CDR3 has 15 amino acids. J was trimmed by 4 bases and V by 2 bases; bases with no gene match: 5. CDR1 is SGDLS and CDR2 is YYNGEE in the germline V gene. The CDR3 loop reads CASSVTGGPYNEQFF. DNA of the CDR3: TGTGCCAGCAGCGTGACGGGGGGGCCGTACAATGAGCAGTTCTTC.

This clone was recorded many times. The rearrangement uses TRBV6-1 and TRBJ1-5; TRBD1 aligns across 8 bases. The germline gives CDR1 MNHNS, CDR2 SASEGT. V gave up 6 bases and J gave up 4 bases; unmatched junction bases: 8. This CDR3 comprises 15 residues. DNA for the CDR3: TGTGCCAGCAGCTCCGGGACAGGAAGGAATCAGCCCCAGCATTTT. Protein product: CASSSGTGRNQPQHF.

Ten or more counts support this clone. V usage is TRBV5-1 and J usage is TRBJ2-2, with D possibly being TRBD1 or TRBD2 (6 bases each). The V end lost 6 bases, the J end lost 7 bases, and 13 bases lay between the germline ends. CDR1 is SGHRS, CDR2 YFSETQ, per germline. The CDR3 consists of 13 residues. The CDR3 DNA reads as TGCGCCAGCATACCGGGGGCTGGCGGGGAGCTGTTTTTT. This sequence encodes CASIPGAGGELFF.

This clone was counted at least ten times. The V gene is TRBV13, the J gene TRBJ2-7, with TRBD1 identical over 8 bases. The CDR3 is 13 amino acids. Germline lookup yields CDR1 PRHDT and CDR2 FYEKMQ (reference sequence). V trimming: 4 bases; J trimming: 5 bases; junction bases outside the gene matches: 4. CDR3 sequence: CASSSRTGNEQYF. The CDR3 DNA follows: TGTGCCAGCAGCTCTCGGACAGGGAACGAGCAGTACTTC.

This clone has ten or more counts. V is TRBV6-4 and J is TRBJ2-2; D gene ambiguous. The germline V gene encodes CDR1 MRHNA and CDR2 SNTAGT. The ends were cut back, 8 bases at V and 3 bases at J, with 13 bases in the middle. The CDR3 is 14 amino acids. The CDR3 nucleotides read TGTGCCAGCCAGATGGAGTCGTACACCGGGGAGCTGTTTTTT. It codes for CASQMESYTGELFF.

This clone came up many times. Here the CDR3 DNA reads TGTGCCAGCAGCTTGGCCGGGGGAGATACGCAGTATTTT. Translation: CASSLAGGDTQYF. The chain uses TRBV5-4 and TRBJ2-3; a weak D match, TRBD2 (6 bases). Trimming removed 0 bases from V and 5 bases from J, with 7 bases in between. Germline lookup yields CDR1 SGHNT and CDR2 YYREEE (reference sequence). CDR3 length equals 13 residues.

V and J are TRBV27 and TRBJ2-3; D is possibly TRBD1 (5 bases). The CDR3 runs to 13 residues. CDR1 and CDR2 (germline): MNHEY, SMNVEV (reference sequence). V lost 9 bases, J lost 0 bases, and 10 bases lay in between. The CDR3 is CARDDSSTDTQYF. CDR3 in DNA: TGTGCCAGAGATGACAGTAGCACAGATACGCAGTATTTT.

The table lists this clone with many counts. This rearrangement joins TRBV11-2 to TRBJ2-7; 10 bases match TRBD2. CDR3 size: 14 residues. In germline, CDR1 is SGHAT, CDR2 FQNNGV. V gave up 4 bases and J gave up 3 bases; unmatched junction bases: 3. The CDR3 loop is CASSSERGGYEQYF. CDR3 sequence (DNA): TGTGCCAGCAGCTCCGAGCGGGGGGGCTACGAGCAGTACTTC.

This clone has a count of ten or more. V gene TRBV11-1 combines with J gene TRBJ1-2; no reliable D call. This CDR3 contains 17 residues. V lost 4 bases and J 5 bases, leaving 23 bases between the germline ends. Germline V gives CDR1 SGHAT, CDR2 FQDESV (reference sequence). The CDR3 DNA is TGTGCCAGCAGCTCCTTCGCTCTACTAGTAACGGGGTATGGCTACACCTTC. Translated: CASSSFALLVTGYGYTF.

As regards this clone: A much larger clone differs from this one at a single base, so this may be a read error. CDR3 loop: CASSYYRGDEQYF. CDR3 bases: TGTGCCAGCAGTTACTATAGAGGGGACGAGCAGTACTTC. The chain employs TRBV6-6 and TRBJ2-7; D may match TRBD1 or TRBD2 (5 bases each). The germline V gene has CDR1 MNHNY and CDR2 SVGAGI (reference sequence). V lost 1 base, J lost 5 bases, and 9 bases lay in between. The length of the CDR3 is 13 residues.

CDR3 loop: CASSPIGGGEKLFF. Written as DNA, the CDR3 is TGTGCCAGCAGCCCCATCGGGGGGGGTGAAAAACTGTTTTTT. V usage is TRBV9 and J usage is TRBJ1-4; tentatively, D is TRBD1 (5 bases). V was pared by 4 bases and J by 7 bases, with 14 bases between. The CDR3 has 14 amino acids. Per germline, CDR1 SGDLS and CDR2 YYNGEE.

The sample holds many counts of this clone. This sequence joins TRBV6-1 and TRBJ2-7, with 8 positions matching TRBD1. This CDR3 contains 14 residues. Trimming cost V 7 bases and J 4 bases; bases outside gene matches: 9. From germline, CDR1 is MNHNS and CDR2 SASEGT. The CDR3 bases are TGTGCCAGCAAGACAGGGGCCTATGGGTACGAGCAGTACTTC. Translation gives CASKTGAYGYEQYF.